The T cell receptor beta chain under discussion was sequenced for a study of patients and donors after allogeneic stem cell transplantation. TCRdb independently ran MiXCR on the RT-PCR reads; one entry per CDR3 protein. The sample lists about a million distinct CDR3 sequences, about a sixth occurring once. V was pared by 5 bases and J by 2 bases, with 18 bases of the junction left unmatched. CDR3 length: 20 amino acids. The germline V gene has CDR1 SGHAT and CDR2 FQNNGV. The chain carries TRBV11-2 and TRBJ2-2; 9 positions agree with TRBD1. This clonotype was obtained from a human donor who was either an allogeneic HSCT recipient or a stem cell or donor lymphocyte infusion donor (not recorded which). It is not recorded whose cells these are; they may come from a transplant donor. The sequenced material came from blood, either unsorted or a sorted T cell fraction (not recorded which). DNA of the CDR3: TGTGCCAGCAGCCGAACGCCGGGACAGGGTTTGGGAAAAAACACCGGGGAGCTGTTTTTT. Its translation: CASSRTPGQGLGKNTGELFF.